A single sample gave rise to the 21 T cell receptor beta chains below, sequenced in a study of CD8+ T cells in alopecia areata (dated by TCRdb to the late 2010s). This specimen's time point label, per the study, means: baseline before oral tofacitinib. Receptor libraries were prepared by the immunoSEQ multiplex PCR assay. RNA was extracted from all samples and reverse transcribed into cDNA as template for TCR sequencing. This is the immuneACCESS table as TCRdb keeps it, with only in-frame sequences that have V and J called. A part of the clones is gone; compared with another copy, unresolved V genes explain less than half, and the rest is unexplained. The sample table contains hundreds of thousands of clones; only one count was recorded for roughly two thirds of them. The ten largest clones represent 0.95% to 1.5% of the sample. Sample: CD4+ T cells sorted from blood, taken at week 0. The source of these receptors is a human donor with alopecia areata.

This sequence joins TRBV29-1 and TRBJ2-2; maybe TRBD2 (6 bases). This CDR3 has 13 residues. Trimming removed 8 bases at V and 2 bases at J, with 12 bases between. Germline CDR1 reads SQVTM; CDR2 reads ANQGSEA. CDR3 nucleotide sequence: TGCAGCCACTCGGGAGCCAACACCGGGGAGCTGTTTTTT. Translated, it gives CSHSGANTGELFF.

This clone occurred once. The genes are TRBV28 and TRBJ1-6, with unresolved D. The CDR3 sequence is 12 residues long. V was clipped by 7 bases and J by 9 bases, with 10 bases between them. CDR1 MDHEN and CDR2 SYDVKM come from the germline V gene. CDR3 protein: CASTYPASPLHF. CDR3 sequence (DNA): TGTGCCAGCACCTACCCCGCTTCACCCCTCCACTTT.

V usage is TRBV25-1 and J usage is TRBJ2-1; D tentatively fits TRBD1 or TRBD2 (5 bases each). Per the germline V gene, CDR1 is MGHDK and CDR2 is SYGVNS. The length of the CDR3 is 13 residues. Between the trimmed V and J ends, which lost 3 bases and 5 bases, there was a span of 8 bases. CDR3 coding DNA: TGTGCCAGCAGTGACGGGGCTCACAATGAGCAGTTCTTC. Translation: CASSDGAHNEQFF.

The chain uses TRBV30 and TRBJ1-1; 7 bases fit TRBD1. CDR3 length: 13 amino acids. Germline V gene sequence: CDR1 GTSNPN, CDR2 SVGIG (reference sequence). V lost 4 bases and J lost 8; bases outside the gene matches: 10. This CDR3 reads CAWTPHLTGEAFF. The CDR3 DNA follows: TGTGCCTGGACCCCTCATCTGACAGGGGAAGCTTTCTTT.

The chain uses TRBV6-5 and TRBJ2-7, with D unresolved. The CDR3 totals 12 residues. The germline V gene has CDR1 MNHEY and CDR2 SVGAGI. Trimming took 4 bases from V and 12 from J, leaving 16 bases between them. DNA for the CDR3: TGTGCCAGCAGTTCTGATGCAGGAATCGCGTACTTC. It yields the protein CASSSDAGIAYF.

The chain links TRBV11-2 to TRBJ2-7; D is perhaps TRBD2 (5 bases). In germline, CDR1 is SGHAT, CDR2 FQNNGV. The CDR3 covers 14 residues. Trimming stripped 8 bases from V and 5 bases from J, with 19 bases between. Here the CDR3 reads CASSTRGNGDEQYF. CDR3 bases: TGTGCCAGCTCAACCCGGGGTAATGGGGACGAGCAGTACTTC.

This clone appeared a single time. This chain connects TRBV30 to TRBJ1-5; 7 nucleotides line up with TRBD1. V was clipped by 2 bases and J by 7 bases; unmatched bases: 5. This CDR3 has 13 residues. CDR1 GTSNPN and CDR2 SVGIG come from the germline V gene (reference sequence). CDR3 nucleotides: TGTGCCTGGAGTCCACAGGGGAACCAGCCCCAGCATTTT. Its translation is CAWSPQGNQPQHF. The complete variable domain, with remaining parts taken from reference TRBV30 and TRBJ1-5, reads SQTIHQWPATLVQPVGSPLSLECTVEGTSNPNLYWYRQAAGRGLQLLFYSVGIGQISSEVPQNLSASRPQDRQFILSSKKLLLSDSGFYLCAWSPQGNQPQHFGDGTRLSIL.

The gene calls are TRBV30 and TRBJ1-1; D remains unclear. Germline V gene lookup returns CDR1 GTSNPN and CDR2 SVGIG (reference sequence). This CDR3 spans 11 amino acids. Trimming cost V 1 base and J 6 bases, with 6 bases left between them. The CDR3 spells CAWSDTSEAFF. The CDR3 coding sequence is TGTGCCTGGAGTGACACGTCTGAAGCTTTCTTT.

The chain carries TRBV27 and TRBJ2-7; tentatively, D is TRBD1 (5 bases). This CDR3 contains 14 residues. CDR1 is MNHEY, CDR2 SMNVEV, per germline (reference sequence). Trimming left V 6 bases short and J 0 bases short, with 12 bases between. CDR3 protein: CASRDDRYSYEQYF. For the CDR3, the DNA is TGTGCCAGCAGAGACGACAGATACTCCTACGAGCAGTACTTC.

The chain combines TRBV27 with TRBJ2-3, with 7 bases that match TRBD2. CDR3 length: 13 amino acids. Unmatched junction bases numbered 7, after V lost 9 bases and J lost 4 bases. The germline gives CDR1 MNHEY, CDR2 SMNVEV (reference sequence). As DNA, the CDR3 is TGTGCCAGTCCCGTTGGGGGGGCAGATACGCAGTATTTT. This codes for CASPVGGADTQYF.

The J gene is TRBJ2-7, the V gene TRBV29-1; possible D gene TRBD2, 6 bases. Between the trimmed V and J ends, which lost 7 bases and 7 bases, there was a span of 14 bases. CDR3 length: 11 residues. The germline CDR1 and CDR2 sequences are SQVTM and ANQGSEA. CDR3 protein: CSARLGGEQYF. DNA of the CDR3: TGCAGCGCGCGACTAGGCGGGGAGCAGTACTTC.

The CDR3 protein is CASSLAVPGGAYGYTF. CDR3 coding DNA: TGCGCCAGCAGCTTGGCCGTCCCCGGGGGCGCGTATGGCTACACCTTC. This chain joins TRBV5-1 and TRBJ1-2; weak D call: TRBD1 (6 bases). The CDR3 length is 16 residues. CDR1 is SGHRS, CDR2 YFSETQ, per germline. Trimming took 0 bases from V and 5 from J, leaving 17 bases between them.

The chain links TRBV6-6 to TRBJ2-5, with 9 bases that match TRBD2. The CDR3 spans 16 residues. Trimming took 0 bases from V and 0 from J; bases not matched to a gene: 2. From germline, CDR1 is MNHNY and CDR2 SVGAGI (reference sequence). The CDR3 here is CASSYSLAGNQETQYF. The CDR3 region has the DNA TGTGCCAGCAGTTACTCGCTAGCGGGGAACCAAGAGACCCAGTACTTC.

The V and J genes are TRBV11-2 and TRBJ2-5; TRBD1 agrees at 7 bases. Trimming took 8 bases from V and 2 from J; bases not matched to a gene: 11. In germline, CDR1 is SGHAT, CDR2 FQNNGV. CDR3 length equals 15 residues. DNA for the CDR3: TGTGCCAGCCGCGGGCTTGGGACAGTACAAGAGACCCAGTACTTC. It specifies CASRGLGTVQETQYF. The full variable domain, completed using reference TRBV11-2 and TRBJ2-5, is EAGVAQSPRYKIIEKRQSVAFWCNPISGHATLYWYQQILGQGPKLLIQFQNNGVVDDSQLPKDRFSAERLKGVDSTLKIQPAKLEDSAVYLCASRGLGTVQETQYFGPGTRLLVL.

CDR3: CASSYGQGRKPQHF. Here the CDR3 DNA reads TGTGCCAGCAGTTACGGTCAGGGGCGTAAGCCCCAGCATTTT. The rearrangement links TRBV6-5 to TRBJ1-5; the D gene is possibly TRBD1 (6 bases). Germline CDR1 reads MNHEY; CDR2 reads SVGAGI. There are 14 residues in the CDR3. V lost 2 bases and J 8 bases, leaving 13 bases between the germline ends.

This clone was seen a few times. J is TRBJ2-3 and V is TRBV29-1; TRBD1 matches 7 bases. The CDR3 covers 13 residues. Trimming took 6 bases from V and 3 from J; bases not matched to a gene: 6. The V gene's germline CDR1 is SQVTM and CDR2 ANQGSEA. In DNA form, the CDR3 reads TGCAGCGTGGGACAGCGGAAGACAGATACGCAGTATTTT. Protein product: CSVGQRKTDTQYF.

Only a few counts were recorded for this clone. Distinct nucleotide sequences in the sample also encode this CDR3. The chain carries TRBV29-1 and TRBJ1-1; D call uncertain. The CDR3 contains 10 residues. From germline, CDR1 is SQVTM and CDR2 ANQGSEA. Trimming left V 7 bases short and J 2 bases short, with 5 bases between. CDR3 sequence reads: CSAGNTEAFF. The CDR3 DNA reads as TGCAGCGCCGGTAACACTGAAGCTTTCTTT.

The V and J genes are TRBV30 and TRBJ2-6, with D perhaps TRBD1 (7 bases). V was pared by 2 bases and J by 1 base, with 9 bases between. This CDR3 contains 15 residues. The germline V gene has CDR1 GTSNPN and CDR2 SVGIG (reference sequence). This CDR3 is CAWSPGGSGANVLTF. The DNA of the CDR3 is TGTGCCTGGAGTCCAGGGGGGTCTGGGGCCAACGTCCTGACTTTC.

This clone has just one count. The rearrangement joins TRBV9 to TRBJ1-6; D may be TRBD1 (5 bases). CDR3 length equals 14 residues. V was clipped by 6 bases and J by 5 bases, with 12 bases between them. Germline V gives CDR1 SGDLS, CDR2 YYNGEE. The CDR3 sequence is CASTVGPDNSPLHF. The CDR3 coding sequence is TGTGCCAGCACCGTGGGGCCGGATAATTCACCCCTCCACTTT.

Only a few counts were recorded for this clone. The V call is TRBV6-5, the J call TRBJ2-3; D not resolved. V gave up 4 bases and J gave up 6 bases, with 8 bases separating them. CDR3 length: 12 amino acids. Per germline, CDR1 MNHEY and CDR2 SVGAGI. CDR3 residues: CASSSTRDTQYF. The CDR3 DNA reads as TGTGCCAGCAGTTCCACAAGGGATACGCAGTATTTT.

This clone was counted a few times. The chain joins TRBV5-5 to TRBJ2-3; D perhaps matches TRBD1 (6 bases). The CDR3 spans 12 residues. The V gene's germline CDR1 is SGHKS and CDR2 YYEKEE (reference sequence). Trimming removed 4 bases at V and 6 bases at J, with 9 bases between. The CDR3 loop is CASSQTGDTQYF. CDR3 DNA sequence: TGTGCCAGCAGCCAAACAGGGGATACGCAGTATTTT.